This TCR beta chain is drawn from a study of Tregs in tolerant kidney transplant recipients. Sequencing used immunoSEQ multiplex PCR; TCRdb keeps in-frame clones, though not all of them. The sample yields some 64,000 clones, 95% to 98% seen once. This CDR3 region has 17 residues. V was trimmed by 4 bases and J by 3 bases, leaving 21 bases between them. Germline V CDR1 and CDR2: SGHDN, FVKESK. The study, taken as a whole, reports: Donor-specific Treg expansion exceeded global Treg expansion in tolerant patients, suggesting antigen drive. No direct test of biological reproducibility was done here.

A single count supports this clone. No antigen is known for it. This specimen was Tregs from blood, taken before the transplant. The chain carries TRBV14 and TRBJ1-1; weak D call: TRBD1 (5 bases). This receptor was identified in a human donor who received a combined kidney and bone marrow transplant. CDR3 sequence: CASSPPTGSPQYTEAFF. CDR3 nucleotide sequence: TGTGCCAGCAGCCCGCCTACAGGCAGTCCACAGTACACTGAAGCTTTCTTT.